These 30 T cell receptor beta chains originate from one sample sequenced in a study of spatial heterogeneity in lung cancer. Points from the study as a whole: Counts of expanded intratumoral alpha and beta TCRs tracked tumor mutation counts.

TCRdb analysed the 5' RACE reads with MiXCR anew, one entry per CDR3 protein. This table holds around 9,800 distinct CDR3 sequences, roughly 7.4% found once. These receptors lack a known antigen. As to time point: sample taken at primary tumor resection. The sequenced sample was lung tumor tissue, obtained at surgery. Receptors were obtained from a female donor with early-stage non-small cell lung cancer.

This clonotype was seen at least ten times. This beta chain is an unintended read in a library built for alpha chains; its size means little. The chain has TRBV7-2 and TRBJ2-1, with 7 nucleotides matching TRBD1. The CDR3 is 14 amino acids. Germline V lookup: CDR1 SGHTA, CDR2 FQGNSA. Unmatched junction bases numbered 10, after V lost 5 bases and J lost 9 bases. The CDR3 region has the DNA TGTGCCAGCAGCGCCTACGGACAGGACGGTGAGCAGTTCTTC. Translated, it gives CASSAYGQDGEQFF.

This clonotype was counted many times. This beta chain is a stray sequence in a library constructed for alpha chains; its clone size is not meaningful. The rearrangement joins TRBV28 to TRBJ1-2; no firm D call. This CDR3 region has 12 residues. Germline V gene lookup returns CDR1 MDHEN and CDR2 SYDVKM. Trimming took off 3 bases at V and 4 bases at J, with 6 bases between the two ends. CDR3 amino acids: CASSLNLYGYTF. For the CDR3, the DNA is TGTGCCAGCAGTTTGAACCTCTATGGCTACACCTTC.

This clonotype was seen ten or more times. The size of this beta chain means little, since it is a stray read in a library made for alpha chains. V gene TRBV7-3 combines with J gene TRBJ2-3; 11 bases fit TRBD2. Germline V gene data show CDR1 as SGHTA and CDR2 as FQGTGA. V shed 5 bases, J shed 2 bases, and the junction held 3 bases outside the gene matches. CDR3 length: 15 amino acids. CDR3 DNA: TGTGCCAGCAGCCCTAGCGGGGGGTACACAGATACGCAGTATTTT. Translation: CASSPSGGYTDTQYF.

This clonotype has a count of ten or more. In a library made to pick up alpha chains, this beta chain is a stray read with a size that means little. CDR3 residues: CASSRRLTGDRDGYTF. Here the CDR3 DNA reads TGTGCCAGCAGCCGTCGCCTTACAGGGGACCGGGATGGCTACACCTTC. The chain carries TRBV7-3 and TRBJ1-2; 7 positions agree with TRBD1. This CDR3 is 16 amino acids long. Germline-derived CDR1 and CDR2 are SGHTA and FQGTGA. The ends lost 5 bases at V and 6 bases at J; junction bases unmatched: 15.

There are many counts of this clonotype. Since the library was made to target alpha chains, this beta chain is a stray read and its abundance is not meaningful. This chain links TRBV29-1 with TRBJ1-2, with no clear D. Germline V lookup: CDR1 SQVTM, CDR2 ANQGSEA. Trimming took off 8 bases at V and 10 bases at J, with 17 bases between the two ends. The CDR3 length is 11 residues. Here the CDR3 reads CSCVASGIYTF. The DNA for the CDR3 is TGCAGCTGCGTTGCGTCTGGGATCTACACCTTC.

Sample share makes this clonotype medium-sized. This beta chain is an unintended read in a library built for alpha chains; its size means little. This chain connects TRBV20-1 to TRBJ2-3, with TRBD2 matching over 9 bases. CDR1 and CDR2 from the germline V gene are DFQATT and SNEGSKA (reference sequence). Trimming cost V 5 bases and J 2 bases; bases outside gene matches: 14. The CDR3 sequence is 17 residues long. The CDR3 sequence is CSARGGASGADTDTQYF. CDR3 nucleotides: TGCAGTGCTCGTGGGGGGGCTAGCGGGGCTGACACAGATACGCAGTATTTT.

On this clonotype itself: The library was built for alpha chains, so this beta chain is an off-target read and its size means little. The rearrangement links TRBV20-1 to TRBJ2-1; 9 nucleotides agree with TRBD2. This CDR3 has 13 residues. V dropped 5 bases and J dropped 4; count of bases not matched to a gene: 3. Per the germline V gene, CDR1 is DFQATT and CDR2 is SNEGSKA (reference sequence). In nucleotides, the CDR3 is TGCAGTGCTGATAGCGGGGGTTACAATGAGCAGTTCTTC. Translation gives CSADSGGYNEQFF.

This clonotype was detected ten times or more. Because the library targeted alpha chains, this beta chain is an off-target read whose size means little. The chain is built from TRBV6-1 and TRBJ1-2; tentatively, D is TRBD1 (6 bases). The germline CDR1 and CDR2 sequences are MNHNS and SASEGT. Trimming removed 1 base at V and 10 bases at J, with 13 bases between. This CDR3 contains 13 residues. The CDR3 DNA reads TGTGCCAGCAGTGAAGACAGGGAGACCTCCTACACCTTC. The encoded protein is CASSEDRETSYTF.

This clonotype showed up many times. In a library made to pick up alpha chains, this beta chain is a stray read with a size that means little. The gene calls are TRBV6-2 or TRBV6-3 and TRBJ2-7; D remains ambiguous. This CDR3 contains 12 residues. From germline, CDR1 is MNHEY and CDR2 SVGEGT. Trimming took 5 bases from V and 6 from J, leaving 11 bases between them. This CDR3 reads CASSKDRTEQYF. The CDR3 DNA reads as TGTGCCAGCAGTAAGGATAGGACCGAGCAGTACTTC.

In this sample, this clonotype turned up a few times. This beta chain is a stray read from a library made for alpha chains; its abundance is not meaningful. V usage is TRBV27 and J usage is TRBJ1-5, with D tentatively TRBD1 (5 bases). V lost 6 bases, J lost 0 bases, and 9 bases lay in between. Germline V lookup: CDR1 MNHEY, CDR2 SMNVEV (reference sequence). CDR3 length: 14 residues. The CDR3 is CASRQGYSNQPQHF. Here the CDR3 DNA reads TGTGCCAGCAGGCAGGGCTATAGCAATCAGCCCCAGCATTTT.

Notes on this clonotype: This beta chain is an unintended read in a library built for alpha chains; its size means little. The chain recombines TRBV19 with TRBJ1-2; weak D call: TRBD1 (6 bases). The germline V gene has CDR1 LNHDA and CDR2 SQIVND (reference sequence). The CDR3 runs to 14 residues. Trimming cost V 6 bases and J 8 bases, with 19 bases left between them. CDR3 sequence reads: CASSPSGTKGGYTF. CDR3 DNA sequence: TGTGCCAGTAGCCCATCTGGGACAAAGGGGGGCTACACCTTC.

This clonotype was counted at least ten times. This beta chain is an off-target read within a library intended for alpha chains, so its frequency means little. V usage is TRBV7-2 and J usage is TRBJ1-6, with D unclear. Trimming left V 1 base short and J 11 bases short, with 9 bases between. CDR3 size: 13 residues. Germline CDR1 SGHTA, CDR2 FQGNSA. CDR3 nucleotides: TGTGCCAGCAGCTTAGGATCTTCGACACCCCTCCACTTT. Translating it yields CASSLGSSTPLHF.

By share, this clonotype ranks as medium-sized. With the library built for alpha chains, this beta chain is off target and its frequency is not meaningful. The chain recombines TRBV2 with TRBJ2-2, with 9 bases lining up with TRBD1. The V and J ends lost 6 bases and 6 bases, in that order; junction bases with no gene match: 8. CDR1 and CDR2 from the germline V gene are SNHLY and FYNNEI. The CDR3 is made up of 15 amino acids. The CDR3 nucleotides read TGTGCCAGCAGGGCGGACAGGGGCGTCGCCGGGGAGCTGTTTTTT. Its translation is CASRADRGVAGELFF. Using reference TRBV2 and TRBJ2-2 for the parts outside the CDR3, the full variable domain is EPEVTQTPSHQVTQMGQEVILRCVPISNHLYFYWYRQILGQKVEFLVSFYNNEISEKSEIFDDQFSVERPDGSNFTLKIRSTKLEDSAMYFCASRADRGVAGELFFGEGSRLTVL.

This clonotype is labeled medium-sized. This beta chain is an off-target read within a library intended for alpha chains, so its frequency means little. This rearrangement joins TRBV20-1 to TRBJ1-5, with 9 bases identical to TRBD1. This CDR3 region has 16 residues. Trimming removed 2 bases from V and 7 bases from J; junction bases left unmatched: 12. Germline CDR1 reads DFQATT; CDR2 reads SNEGSKA (reference sequence). The CDR3 region is CSARPPGQGFEQPQHF. CDR3 DNA: TGCAGTGCTAGACCCCCGGGACAGGGTTTTGAGCAGCCCCAGCATTTT.

On this clonotype itself: This beta chain is off target for a library built for alpha chains, so its abundance means little. The V call is TRBV7-2, the J call TRBJ2-7; tentatively, D is TRBD1 (5 bases). This CDR3 has 14 residues. V dropped 2 bases and J dropped 3 bases, with 11 bases sitting between them. The germline V gene encodes CDR1 SGHTA and CDR2 FQGNSA. CDR3 region: CASSLRLRDYEQYF. The CDR3 nucleotides are TGTGCCAGCAGCTTACGGCTCAGGGACTACGAGCAGTACTTC.

This clonotype ranks as medium-sized. A library prepared for alpha chains yielded this beta chain as an off-target read; its size is of little meaning. This chain uses TRBV25-1 with TRBJ1-3, with D possibly matching TRBD1 (6 bases). Trimming cost V 4 bases and J 0 bases, with 16 bases left between them. This CDR3 spans 17 amino acids. From germline, CDR1 is MGHDK and CDR2 SYGVNS. The CDR3 sequence is CASSVLGGGLSGNTIYF. CDR3 coding DNA: TGTGCCAGCAGTGTACTGGGGGGGGGCCTCTCTGGAAACACCATATATTTT.

This clonotype was counted ten times or more. Since the library was made to target alpha chains, this beta chain is a stray read and its abundance is not meaningful. V usage is TRBV12-3 or TRBV12-4 and J usage is TRBJ1-5; a possible D gene is TRBD1 (6 bases). The CDR3 loop spans 13 amino acids. V lost 7 bases to trimming and J lost 6 bases, with 13 bases between them. The CDR3 reads CASTGQSAQPQHF. CDR3 nucleotide sequence: TGTGCCAGCACTGGACAGTCGGCTCAGCCCCAGCATTTT.

This clonotype qualifies as medium-sized. This beta chain is off target for a library built for alpha chains, so its abundance means little. V is TRBV29-1 and J is TRBJ1-2, with D uncertain. Germline CDR1 reads SQVTM; CDR2 reads ANQGSEA. This CDR3 spans 12 amino acids. V shed 4 bases and J shed 6 bases, with 12 bases lying between them. The chain's CDR3 is CSVVSSFNGYTF. Written as DNA, the CDR3 is TGCAGCGTTGTTTCCAGCTTTAATGGCTACACCTTC.

This clonotype showed up many times. This beta chain is an off-target read within a library intended for alpha chains, so its frequency means little. The chain links TRBV4-3 to TRBJ2-3; 7 bases align to TRBD1. V lost 4 bases and J lost 4; bases outside the gene matches: 8. CDR1 is LGHNA and CDR2 is YSLEER in the germline V gene. The CDR3 loop spans 15 amino acids. The CDR3 DNA follows: TGCGCCAGCAGCCCCCTCCCAGGGGGACCAGATACGCAGTATTTT. Translation gives CASSPLPGGPDTQYF.

This clonotype was found many times. This beta chain turned up in a library designed for alpha chains; as an off-target read, its abundance says little. CDR3 sequence: CASSLDRLALHF. CDR3 nucleotides: TGTGCCAGCAGCTTGGATCGATTGGCCCTCCACTTT. This chain links TRBV11-2 with TRBJ1-6; no reliable D call. V lost 3 bases and J 14 bases, leaving 11 bases between the germline ends. The germline CDR1 and CDR2 sequences are SGHAT and FQNNGV. The CDR3 loop spans 12 amino acids.

There are a few counts of this clonotype. Found in a library prepared for alpha chains, this beta chain is an off-target read, and its abundance has little meaning. The chain joins TRBV11-2 to TRBJ2-3, with TRBD2 identical over 14 bases. The length of the CDR3 is 16 residues. The trim removed 5 bases at V and 7 bases at J, leaving 8 bases unmatched. In germline, CDR1 is SGHAT, CDR2 FQNNGV. CDR3 sequence (DNA): TGTGCCAGCAGCACCGGACTAGCGGGGGGTGGGAATACGCAGTATTTT. Its protein is CASSTGLAGGGNTQYF.

At least ten counts were recorded for this clonotype. This beta chain appears as a stray read in a library generated for alpha chains; its size is not informative. The genes are TRBV20-1 and TRBJ2-7, with 7 nucleotides matching TRBD1. Germline assignment: CDR1 DFQATT and CDR2 SNEGSKA (reference sequence). CDR3 length: 16 amino acids. With V trimmed by 1 base and J by 5 bases, 14 bases remained unmatched. This CDR3 is CSARGGTTGNLHEQYF. As DNA, the CDR3 is TGCAGTGCTAGAGGTGGAACGACAGGGAATCTCCACGAGCAGTACTTC.

This clonotype was detected ten times or more. The library was designed around alpha chains, so this beta chain is a stray read whose abundance carries little weight. This rearrangement joins TRBV5-1 to TRBJ2-4; D not resolved. This CDR3 has 15 amino acids. Germline V gives CDR1 SGHRS, CDR2 YFSETQ. Between the trimmed V and J ends, which lost 4 bases and 0 bases, there was a span of 11 bases. The CDR3, as DNA: TGCGCCAGCAGCCTACTCGTGGGAGCCAAAAACATTCAGTACTTC. It is translated as CASSLLVGAKNIQYF.

By sample fraction, this clonotype is medium-sized. This beta chain is off target for a library built for alpha chains, so its abundance means little. The genes are TRBV4-3 and TRBJ2-7; D unclear. CDR3 size: 11 residues. Germline V lookup: CDR1 LGHNA, CDR2 YSLEER. The V end lost 11 bases, the J end lost 3 bases, and 11 bases lay between the germline ends. CDR3 sequence (DNA): TGCGCCCCGCCCCCAGGCTACGAGCAGTACTTC. As protein: CAPPPGYEQYF.

This clonotype was picked up many times. Found in a library prepared for alpha chains, this beta chain is an off-target read, and its abundance has little meaning. The chain has TRBV4-2 and TRBJ2-1; D might be TRBD1 (6 bases). This CDR3 comprises 16 residues. V lost 2 bases and J 3 bases, leaving 14 bases between the germline ends. Germline V gene lookup returns CDR1 LGHNA and CDR2 YNFKEQ. CDR3 in amino acids: CASSQLEAGDYNEQFF. DNA for the CDR3: TGTGCCAGCAGCCAACTTGAGGCAGGGGACTACAATGAGCAGTTCTTC.

By sample share, this clonotype is medium-sized. This beta chain was picked up by a library intended for alpha chains and is off target, so its count carries little meaning. The chain has TRBV2 and TRBJ1-6; D gene uncertain. This CDR3 spans 15 amino acids. The germline V and J ends were trimmed by 9 bases and 4 bases, with 16 bases remaining between them. Germline CDR1 SNHLY, CDR2 FYNNEI. Written as DNA, the CDR3 is TGTGCCAGTAAAGTGTCGGGCGCGTATAATTCACCCCTCCACTTT. It encodes CASKVSGAYNSPLHF.

This clonotype was seen ten or more times. Little can be read into the size of this beta chain, an off-target read in a library designed for alpha chains. This chain connects TRBV12-3 or TRBV12-4 to TRBJ1-4; TRBD1 matches 8 bases. The CDR3 spans 13 residues. V gave up 3 bases and J gave up 8 bases; unmatched junction bases: 2. The CDR3 region has the DNA TGTGCCAGCAGTTTCGGACAGGGAGAAAAACTGTTTTTT. Amino acids: CASSFGQGEKLFF.

The sample holds many counts of this clonotype. This beta chain turned up in a library designed for alpha chains; as an off-target read, its abundance says little. The chain is built from TRBV7-2 and TRBJ1-5, with 9 bases matching TRBD1. The germline V gene encodes CDR1 SGHTA and CDR2 FQGNSA. The CDR3 runs to 15 residues. The junction had 8 bases not matched to a gene; V was cut back by 5 bases and J by 6 bases. This CDR3 is CASSAGTGKGQPQHF. The CDR3 DNA sequence: TGTGCCAGCAGCGCTGGGACAGGGAAAGGTCAGCCCCAGCATTTT.

This clonotype was observed a few times. The size of this beta chain means little, since it is a stray read in a library made for alpha chains. The J gene is TRBJ2-2, the V gene TRBV12-3 or TRBV12-4; the D gene could be TRBD1 or TRBD2 (5 bases each). Trimming cost V 3 bases and J 3 bases, with 11 bases left between them. This CDR3 comprises 15 residues. The CDR3 DNA is TGTGCCAGCAGTTTGAGCTTGGGGGACACCGGGGAGCTGTTTTTT. Translating it yields CASSLSLGDTGELFF.

A note on this clonotype: This may stem from a read error, because a much larger clone lies one nucleotide away. With the library built for alpha chains, this beta chain is off target and its frequency is not meaningful. The V and J genes are TRBV28 and TRBJ2-1, with no clear D. Trimming removed 6 bases from V and 6 bases from J, with 6 bases in between. CDR3 size: 11 residues. Germline CDR1 is MDHEN and CDR2 is SYDVKM. This CDR3 is CASSLINEQFF. The CDR3 DNA reads TGTGCCAGCAGCCTCATCAATGAGCAGTTCTTC.